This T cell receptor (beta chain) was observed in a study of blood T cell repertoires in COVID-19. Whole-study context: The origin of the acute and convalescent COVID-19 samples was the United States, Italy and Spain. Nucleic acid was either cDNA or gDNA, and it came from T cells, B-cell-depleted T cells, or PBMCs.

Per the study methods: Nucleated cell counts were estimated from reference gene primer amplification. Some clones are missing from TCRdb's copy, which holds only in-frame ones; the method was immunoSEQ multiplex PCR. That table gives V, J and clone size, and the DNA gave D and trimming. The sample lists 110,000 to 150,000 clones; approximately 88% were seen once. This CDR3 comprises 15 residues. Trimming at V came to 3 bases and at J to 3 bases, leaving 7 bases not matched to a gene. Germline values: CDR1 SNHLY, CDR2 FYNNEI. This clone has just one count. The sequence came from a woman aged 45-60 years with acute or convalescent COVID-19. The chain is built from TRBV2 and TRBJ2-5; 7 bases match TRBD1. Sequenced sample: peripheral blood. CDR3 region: CASSDGTVIKETQYF. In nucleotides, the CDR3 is TGTGCCAGCAGTGACGGGACAGTTATTAAAGAGACCCAGTACTTC.